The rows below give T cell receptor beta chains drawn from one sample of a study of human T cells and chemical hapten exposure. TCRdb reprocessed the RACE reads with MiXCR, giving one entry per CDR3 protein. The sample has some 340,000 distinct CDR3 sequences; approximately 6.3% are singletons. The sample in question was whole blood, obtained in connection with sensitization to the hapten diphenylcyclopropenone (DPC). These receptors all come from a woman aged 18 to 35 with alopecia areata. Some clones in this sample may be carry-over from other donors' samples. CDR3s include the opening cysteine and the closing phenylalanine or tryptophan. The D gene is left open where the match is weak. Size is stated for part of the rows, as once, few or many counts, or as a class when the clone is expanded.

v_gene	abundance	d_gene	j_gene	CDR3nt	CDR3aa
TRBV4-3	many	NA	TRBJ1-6	TGCGCCAGCAGCCAAATTAATTCACCCCTCCACTTT	CASSQINSPLHF
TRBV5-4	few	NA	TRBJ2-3	TGTGCCAGCATAGATCGCCGGGACCGAAGTACAGATACGCAGTATTTT	CASIDRRDRSTDTQYF
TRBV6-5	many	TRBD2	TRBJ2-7	TGTGCCAGCAGTTACTCGGGAGGGGTCTACGAGCAGTACTTC	CASSYSGGVYEQYF
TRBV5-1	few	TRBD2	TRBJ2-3	TGCGCCAGCAGCTTGACTAGCGGGGGGTCCCTAGAGGTGTATACGCAGTATTTT	CASSLTSGGSLEVYTQYF
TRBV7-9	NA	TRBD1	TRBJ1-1	TGTGCCAGCAGCTTAGGACCCGCAGGGGGCACTGAAGCTTTCTTT	CASSLGPAGGTEAFF
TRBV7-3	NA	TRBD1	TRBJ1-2	TGTGCCAGCAGCCCTACCCGGGACAGGGGGAACTATGGCTACACCTTC	CASSPTRDRGNYGYTF
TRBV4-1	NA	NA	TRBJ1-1	TGCGCCAGCAGCCAAGAACGGACGCTTGAAGCTTTCTTT	CASSQERTLEAFF
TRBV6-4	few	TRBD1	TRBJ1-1	TGTGCCAGCAGTGACTCCGACAGGGTATACATGAACACTGAAGCTTTCTTT	CASSDSDRVYMNTEAFF
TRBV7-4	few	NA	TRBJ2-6	TGTGCCAGCAGCTCCGGGTCTCTGGCTGGGGCCAACGTCCTGACTTTC	CASSSGSLAGANVLTF
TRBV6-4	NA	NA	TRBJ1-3	TGTGCCAGCCCGAAAGTGCCTGGAAACACCATATATTTT	CASPKVPGNTIYF
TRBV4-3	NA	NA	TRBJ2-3	TGCGCCAGCAGCCCTAGACTAGAGAGCACAGATACGCAGTATTTT	CASSPRLESTDTQYF
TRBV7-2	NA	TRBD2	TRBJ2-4	TGTGCCAGCAGCTTAGCGTCGGCGGGGGGGCGTACCATTCAGTACTTC	CASSLASAGGRTIQYF
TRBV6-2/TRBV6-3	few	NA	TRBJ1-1	TGTGCCAGCAGTGACAGAAAGAACACTGAAGCTTTCTTT	CASSDRKNTEAFF
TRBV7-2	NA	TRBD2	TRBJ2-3	TGTGCCAGCAGCTTGCGGACTAGCGGCTACACAGATACGCAGTATTTT	CASSLRTSGYTDTQYF
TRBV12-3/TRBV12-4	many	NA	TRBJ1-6	TGTGCCAGCAGCTCCCGAGCGGGCTCTAATTCACCCCTCCACTTT	CASSSRAGSNSPLHF
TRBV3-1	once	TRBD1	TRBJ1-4	TGTGCCAGCAGCCAGGGGACAGGGGATGAAAAACTGTTTTTT	CASSQGTGDEKLFF
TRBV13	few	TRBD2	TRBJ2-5	TGTGCCAGCAGCGCCCTGGGGACTAGCGGGGGTAAAGAGACCCAGTACTTC	CASSALGTSGGKETQYF
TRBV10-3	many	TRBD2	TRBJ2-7	TGTGCCATCAGTGACCCTGGGGGGGGGAGCTCCTACGAGCAGTACTTC	CAISDPGGGSSYEQYF
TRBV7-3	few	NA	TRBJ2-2	TGTGCCAGCAGGCCTATTAACACCGGGGAGCTGTTTTTT	CASRPINTGELFF
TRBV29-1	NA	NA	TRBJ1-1	TGCAGCGTTGAGGACAGCGGTACTGAAGCTTTCTTT	CSVEDSGTEAFF
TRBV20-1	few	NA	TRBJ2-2	TGCAGTGCTAGTCTTGGGGGCCTGAACACCGGGGAGCTGTTTTTT	CSASLGGLNTGELFF
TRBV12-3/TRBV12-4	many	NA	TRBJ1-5	TGTGCCAGCAGTCATAGGGGTCAGCCCCAGCATTTT	CASSHRGQPQHF
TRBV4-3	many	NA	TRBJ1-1	TGCGCCAGCAGCCAAGATGGTTCTCATAAGAACACTGAAGCTTTCTTT	CASSQDGSHKNTEAFF
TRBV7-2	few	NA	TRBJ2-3	TGTGCCAGCAGCCGCCGATTGGAGCAGTATTTT	CASSRRLEQYF
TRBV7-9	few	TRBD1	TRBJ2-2	TGTGCCAGCAGCTCCGGGACAGCTACGAACACCGGGGAGCTGTTTTTT	CASSSGTATNTGELFF
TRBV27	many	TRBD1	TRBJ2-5	TGTGCCAGCAGTAAACAGGGGAGAGAGACCCAGTACTTC	CASSKQGRETQYF
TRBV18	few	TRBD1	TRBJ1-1	TGTGCCAGCTCACTAAGACGGGACAGCCACACTGAAGCTTTCTTT	CASSLRRDSHTEAFF
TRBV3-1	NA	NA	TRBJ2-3	TGTGCCAGCAGCCAAGAAAGCGGCACGCAGTATTTT	CASSQESGTQYF
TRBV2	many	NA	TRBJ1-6	TGTGCCAGCAGTGAACGACAGAATAATTCACCCCTCCACTTT	CASSERQNNSPLHF
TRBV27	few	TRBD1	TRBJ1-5	TGTGCCAGCAGTATAAACAGGGGAAGAGGTCAGCCCCAGCATTTT	CASSINRGRGQPQHF
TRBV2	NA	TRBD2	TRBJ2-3	TGTGCCAGCGGCGGGACCCGCGGGGGGTGGGATACGCAGTATTTT	CASGGTRGGWDTQYF
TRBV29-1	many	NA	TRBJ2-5	TGCAGCGCCGCGCAGGAGACCCAGTACTTC	CSAAQETQYF
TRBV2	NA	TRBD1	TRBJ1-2	TGTGCCAGCAGTGCCGCAGGGGGCGAGCTGTCTGGCTACACCTTC	CASSAAGGELSGYTF
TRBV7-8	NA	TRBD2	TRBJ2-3	TGTGCCAGCAGCCTAGCCCCTAGCGGGGGGTTACCCGGGGCTGATACGCAGTATTTT	CASSLAPSGGLPGADTQYF
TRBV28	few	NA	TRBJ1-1	TGTGCCAGCGGTAGTACAAGGCGGGCTTTCTTT	CASGSTRRAFF
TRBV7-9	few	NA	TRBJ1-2	TGTGCCAGCAGCTCAGGGATCTATGGCTACACCTTC	CASSSGIYGYTF
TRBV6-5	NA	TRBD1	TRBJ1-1	TGTGCCAGCAGTTACCGGGACAGGGGGGACACTGAAGCTTTCTTT	CASSYRDRGDTEAFF
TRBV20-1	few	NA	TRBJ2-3	TGCAGTGCTAGAGCCACCGACGATACGCAGTATTTT	CSARATDDTQYF
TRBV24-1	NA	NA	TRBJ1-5	TGTGCCACCAGTGATCCCCGAGGGGGAAATCAGCCCCAGCATTTT	CATSDPRGGNQPQHF
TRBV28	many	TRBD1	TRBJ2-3	TGTGCCAGCAGTGGGGGGACAGGGGTAGGGACAGATACGCAGTATTTT	CASSGGTGVGTDTQYF
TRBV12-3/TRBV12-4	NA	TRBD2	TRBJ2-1	TGTGCCAGCAGGCCTCAAGCGGGGGGAAACAATGAGCAGTTCTTC	CASRPQAGGNNEQFF
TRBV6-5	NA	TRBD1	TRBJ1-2	TGTGCCAGCAGTCGCCAGGGACAGCTCCTCTCTTATGGCTACACCTTC	CASSRQGQLLSYGYTF
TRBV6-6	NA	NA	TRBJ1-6	TGTGCCAGCATTAAGAGGGCATATTCACCCCTCCACTTT	CASIKRAYSPLHF
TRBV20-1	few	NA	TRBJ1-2	TGCAGTGCTAGTTCGTCCGACTATGGCTACACCTTC	CSASSSDYGYTF
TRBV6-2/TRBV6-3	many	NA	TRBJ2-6	TGTGCCAGCAGTTACCAGGGCAACTCTGGGGCCAACGTCCTGACTTTC	CASSYQGNSGANVLTF